A selection of T cell receptor beta chains follows, all from one sample in a study of blood T cells in healthy people across ages. TCRdb re-called the 5' RACE reads through MiXCR, storing one row per CDR3 protein. The data show over a million distinct CDR3 sequences, with around 45% seen just once and approximately 20% held by the top ten. The sequenced sample consisted of blood. The receptors were gathered from a woman in her sixties or seventies in good health. Both conserved end residues are part of each CDR3. Each record gives: D gene, clone size, V gene, J gene, CDR3 protein, CDR3 DNA. The D gene is left open where the match is weak. Clone size is stated in some rows and not others, as once, few, many or a class when expanded.

>NA|few|TRBV5-1|TRBJ2-2
CASSLEGNTGELFF
TGCGCCAGCAGCTTGGAGGGCAACACCGGGGAGCTGTTTTTT
>TRBD1|NA|TRBV7-6|TRBJ2-7
CASSERAGGPSYEQYF
TGTGCCAGCAGCGAACGGGCAGGGGGCCCCTCCTACGAGCAGTACTTC
>TRBD1|NA|TRBV19|TRBJ2-6
CASNFTGGAPVVRSGANVLTF
TGTGCCAGTAACTTCACAGGGGGCGCCCCGGTAGTTCGCTCTGGGGCCAACGTCCTGACTTTC
>TRBD2|NA|TRBV4-2|TRBJ2-1
CASSDRTSGSGDEQFF
TGTGCCAGCAGTGATAGGACTAGCGGGTCCGGAGATGAGCAGTTCTTC
>NA|NA|TRBV9|TRBJ2-2
CASSDYSGVTGELFF
TGTGCCAGCAGTGACTATTCTGGGGTCACCGGGGAGCTGTTTTTT
>NA|NA|TRBV28|TRBJ2-7
CASRKGPLSYEQYF
TGTGCCAGCAGGAAGGGTCCTCTCTCCTACGAGCAGTACTTC
>NA|few|TRBV10-1|TRBJ2-5
CASSESPPSGQYF
TGCGCCAGCAGTGAGTCTCCCCCCTCCGGGCAGTACTTC
>TRBD2|few|TRBV7-2|TRBJ2-3
CASSTPGLAGRDTQYF
TGTGCCAGCAGCACTCCGGGACTAGCGGGTAGAGATACGCAGTATTTT
>TRBD1|NA|TRBV30|TRBJ2-7
CAWSFGQGYEQYF
TGTGCCTGGAGTTTTGGACAGGGGTACGAGCAGTACTTC
>TRBD2|NA|TRBV3-1|TRBJ2-7
CASSLYSGSVNYNEQYF
TGTGCCAGCAGCCTGTATAGCGGGAGCGTTAACTACAATGAGCAGTACTTC
>TRBD2|NA|TRBV18|TRBJ2-2
CASSPSGRAVGELFF
TGTGCCAGCTCACCTAGCGGGAGGGCCGTCGGGGAGCTGTTTTTT
>NA|NA|TRBV5-1|TRBJ1-6
CASSLATNSPLHF
TGCGCCAGCAGCTTGGCTACGAATTCACCCCTCCACTTT
>NA|NA|TRBV3-1|TRBJ1-4
CASSRTGSGNEKLFF
TGTGCCAGCAGCCGTACAGGGTCGGGGAATGAAAAACTGTTTTTT
>TRBD1|once|TRBV10-2|TRBJ1-2
CASSDKAGGSYGYTF
TGCGCCAGCAGTGATAAGGCAGGGGGCAGCTATGGCTACACCTTC
>NA|NA|TRBV20-1|TRBJ1-5
CSARNTGSYSNQPQHF
TGCAGTGCTAGGAACACAGGGTCTTATAGCAATCAGCCCCAGCATTTT
>TRBD1|NA|TRBV9|TRBJ1-2
CASSVAPTGDYGYTF
TGTGCCAGCAGCGTAGCCCCGACAGGGGACTATGGCTACACCTTC
>NA|NA|TRBV20-1|TRBJ2-7
CSARDRRGAAYNEQYF
TGCAGTGCTAGAGACAGGAGGGGGGCGGCCTACAATGAGCAGTACTTC
>NA|NA|TRBV29-1|TRBJ2-5
CSVELTSGAGGWETQYF
TGCAGCGTTGAACTTACCAGTGGGGCAGGTGGCTGGGAGACCCAGTACTTC